This T cell receptor (beta chain) derives from a study of post-analysis software for immune sequencing data (dated by TCRdb to about 2015). Context from the whole study: Disease courses on record covered relapsing-remitting, secondary progressive and progressive-relapsing multiple sclerosis, though some patients had no subtype annotation. A subset of samples was prepared in parallel using single-end sample barcoding, then pooled and co-amplified after Illumina adapter ligation. The patient repertoires were compared against roughly 12 previously published healthy control repertoires obtained from donors aged about 6 to 25 years. Results and caveats for the whole study, not just this receptor: Compared with controls, multiple sclerosis patients had significantly lower normalized Chao1 diversity, a finding suggesting substantial peripheral T-cell clonal expansion. A handful of TRBV segments, including TRBV5-6, TRBV5-1 and TRBV20-1, were significantly more frequent in patients than controls. The multiple sclerosis patient group was slightly younger than the control group. Direct clustering with F measure showed strong co-clustering of samples prepared in the same batch, prompting a batch-effect correction.

To demonstrate the VDJtools post-analysis software, TCR beta repertoires were profiled from the peripheral blood of over ten young patients with multiple sclerosis. The multiple sclerosis patients were children and adolescents between roughly 6 and 16 years of age. To note about this clonotype: What antigen it recognizes has not been identified. The record has no base qualities; no much larger clone is one base away.

The germline V gene provides CDR1 LGHNA and CDR2 YNFKEQ. The trim is 3 bases for V and 4 bases for J, with a gap of 9 bases between the germline ends. The CDR3 numbers 13 residues from cysteine through phenylalanine. Only the CDR3 region is kept as DNA, spanning 39 bases read in frame from base 1. The receptor library was made with PCR. TCRdb names Illumina HiSeq 2500 as the instrument used. To reduce PCR and sequencing biases, unique molecular identifiers were built into the TCR beta cDNA libraries. Roughly 500,000 cDNA molecules were obtained for every 1 to 10 million input T cells, so each molecule roughly corresponded to one T cell. Patient libraries were prepared and sequenced with the same protocol used for the earlier healthy control dataset. Within a given batch, samples were prepared together, multiplexed and sequenced on the same HiSeq lane. As for the original processing: MIGEC handled the raw barcoded reads, throwing out single-read molecular identifier groups before consensus assembly and CDR3 extraction. Clonotype tables were post-analysed with VDJtools, and diversity was normalized by down-sampling all datasets to the smallest sample size. In repertoire overlap clustering, CDR3 amino acid sequences, but not nucleotide sequences, were matched to correct batch-related cross-sample contamination. In-frame beta chains were kept once TCRdb had trimmed the public reads at Q25 with fastp and called clones with MiXCR. Each record represents a unique CDR3 protein, reported with the most common genes and DNA among its rows. These V and J calls are TCRdb output, not the study's own analysis. For this sample the table gives about 460,000 distinct CDR3 sequences, of which around 40% were detected only once. The ten largest account for 12% of the sample.

Recombination connected TRBV4-2 to TRBJ2-5; the D gene lacks a confident call. The origin of this receptor is a girl aged 5-17 years with multiple sclerosis. The source material was blood. The DNA sequence follows: TGTGCCAGCAGCCACCCCCCGGTAGAGACCCAGTACTTC. It translates to CASSHPPVETQYF.